One T cell receptor beta chain is described in this entry. The V and J ends lost 4 bases and 2 bases respectively, with 11 bases between them. CDR3 length: 14 amino acids. From germline, CDR1 is MGHRA and CDR2 YSYEKL. The data derive from a study of blood T cell repertoires in COVID-19. The wider study: T cells, B-cell-depleted T cells, or PBMCs supplied cDNA or gDNA.

Those enrolled, adults aged roughly 18 to 95 years, came from under 25 US areas. Original data processing: Reference gene primer amplification in the assay estimated nucleated cell counts. Assay: immunoSEQ multiplex PCR; the TCRdb copy retains only in-frame clones and omits some. The V and J calls and clone size come from that table; D and trimming were worked out from the DNA. The sample gives about 220,000 clones, less than 90% of which show up once; approximately 2.7% is in the top ten. The origin of this receptor is a woman aged 30 to 39 who had recovered from COVID-19. The genes are TRBV4-1 and TRBJ1-1, with D possibly matching TRBD1 (6 bases). Input material: PBMCs or T cells enriched from blood (not recorded which). CDR3 residues: CASSLLDRNTEAFF. In DNA, the CDR3 is TGCGCCAGCAGCCTTTTGGACAGAAACACTGAAGCTTTCTTT.